The 20 T cell receptor beta chains in this list originate from one sample, sequenced in a study of T-cell reconstitution after alpha-beta-depleted transplantation in children. It was with unique molecular identifiers that the TCRbeta library was prepared. TCRdb redid the calling of the PCR reads with MiXCR, one entry per CDR3 protein. The sample has fewer than 25,000 distinct CDR3 sequences; about 11% are singletons. The material was PBMCs from the stem cell graft donor, obtained from the stem cell graft. The receptor source for this set is a human donor who donated a stem cell graft to a child with chronic granulomatous disease.

Ten or more counts support this clonotype. The rearrangement joins TRBV4-2 to TRBJ2-7; TRBD2 matches at 7 bases. The CDR3 has 14 amino acids. Trimming took 6 bases from V and 4 from J; bases not matched to a gene: 9. Germline V gene lookup returns CDR1 LGHNA and CDR2 YNFKEQ. The CDR3 DNA reads as TGTGCCAGCAGTCCGAAGCGGGGAGCTTACGAGCAGTACTTC. Its translation is CASSPKRGAYEQYF.

Many counts were recorded for this clonotype. The rearrangement uses TRBV20-1 and TRBJ2-3, with a weak D call TRBD1 (5 bases). With 3 bases removed from V and 2 bases from J, the gap between germline ends came to 18 bases. Germline assignment: CDR1 DFQATT and CDR2 SNEGSKA (reference sequence). CDR3 length equals 16 residues. The CDR3 nucleotides read TGCAGTGCTAGTTCAAGGCGACAGCTAAACACAGATACGCAGTATTTT. Its protein is CSASSRRQLNTDTQYF.

At least ten counts were recorded for this clonotype. The chain links TRBV29-1 to TRBJ2-2, with D unresolved. This CDR3 is 14 amino acids long. V lost 5 bases and J lost 6, with 16 bases in between. From germline, CDR1 is SQVTM and CDR2 ANQGSEA. The CDR3 reads CSVRQDRNPGELFF. The CDR3 DNA is TGCAGCGTTCGTCAGGATAGAAACCCCGGGGAGCTGTTTTTT.

At least ten counts were recorded for this clonotype. The chain links TRBV4-2 to TRBJ2-3; TRBD2 aligns across 8 bases. Unmatched junction bases numbered 11, after V lost 4 bases and J lost 2 bases. Germline V lookup: CDR1 LGHNA, CDR2 YNFKEQ. The CDR3 runs to 17 residues. In DNA, the CDR3 is TGTGCCAGCAGCCTTGAGAATACGGGGGGGCCCACAGATACGCAGTATTTT. This gives the protein CASSLENTGGPTDTQYF.

This clonotype showed up many times. The chain links TRBV13 to TRBJ1-2; perhaps TRBD1 as D (5 bases). The CDR3 runs to 13 residues. V was clipped by 2 bases and J by 1 base, with 5 bases between them. Germline assignment: CDR1 PRHDT and CDR2 FYEKMQ (reference sequence). CDR3 amino acids: CASSLRGNYGYTF. Here the CDR3 DNA reads TGTGCCAGCAGCTTAAGGGGTAACTATGGCTACACCTTC.

Many counts were recorded for this clonotype. The chain links TRBV7-8 to TRBJ2-3; 9 bases are shared with TRBD1. The ends lost 5 bases at V and 1 base at J; junction bases unmatched: 7. The CDR3 consists of 16 residues. CDR1 SGHVS and CDR2 FQNEAQ come from the germline V gene. CDR3 DNA sequence: TGTGCCAGCAGCCAGAACAGGGGGCTCGGCACAGATACGCAGTATTTT. It encodes CASSQNRGLGTDTQYF.

This clonotype was observed a single time. The rearrangement joins TRBV15 to TRBJ1-1; D is unclear. Germline V CDR1 and CDR2: LNHNV, YYDKDF (reference sequence). The CDR3 spans 12 residues. V was shortened by 0 bases and J by 8 bases, with 7 bases between the two germline ends. The CDR3 loop reads CATSRDLEEAFF. The CDR3 DNA reads TGTGCCACCAGCAGAGATTTGGAAGAAGCTTTCTTT.

The chain combines TRBV3-1 with TRBJ2-5; 7 bases are shared with TRBD1. Germline V lookup: CDR1 LGHDT, CDR2 YNNKEL (reference sequence). This CDR3 has 14 amino acids. The CDR3 loop is CTFCPQGDQETQYF. In DNA form, the CDR3 reads TGTACCTTCTGTCCCCAGGGGGACCAAGAGACCCAGTACTTC.

The table lists this clonotype with many counts. This chain joins TRBV20-1 and TRBJ2-7; D is possibly TRBD1 (6 bases). The CDR3 loop spans 15 amino acids. V was clipped by 1 base and J by 1 base, with 14 bases between them. From germline, CDR1 is DFQATT and CDR2 SNEGSKA (reference sequence). The CDR3 coding sequence is TGCAGTGCTAGAGCCTCGAGCAGGGGTTCCTACGAGCAGTACTTC. Its translation: CSARASSRGSYEQYF.

The table lists this clonotype with many counts. The chain combines TRBV7-2 with TRBJ2-7, with D tentatively TRBD1 (6 bases). Germline assignment: CDR1 SGHTA and CDR2 FQGNSA. CDR3 size: 14 residues. V was shortened by 3 bases and J by 3 bases, with 12 bases between the two germline ends. The CDR3 spells CASSFVRGDYEQYF. DNA for the CDR3: TGTGCCAGCAGCTTCGTCAGGGGAGACTACGAGCAGTACTTC.

In this sample, this clonotype turned up many times. The genes are TRBV12-3 or TRBV12-4 and TRBJ2-2, with no clear D. V was clipped by 6 bases and J by 4 bases, with 15 bases between them. The CDR3 sequence is 15 residues long. The CDR3 loop reads CASSRLASGTGELFF. The CDR3 bases are TGTGCCAGCAGCCGACTTGCCTCGGGCACCGGGGAGCTGTTTTTT.

There are many counts of this clonotype. V gene TRBV7-2 combines with J gene TRBJ2-2; D not certain. Per germline, CDR1 SGHTA and CDR2 FQGNSA. The CDR3 is 11 residues long. V lost 5 bases to trimming and J lost 9 bases, with 7 bases between them. The CDR3 DNA sequence: TGTGCCAGCAGCCCCCTTAGGGAGCTGTTTTTT. It is translated as CASSPLRELFF.

This clonotype was counted many times. V is TRBV2 and J is TRBJ2-1; 7 positions match TRBD2. The J segment lost 1 base and the V segment lost 1 base, leaving 4 bases of the junction unmatched. The CDR3 spans 16 residues. Germline assignment: CDR1 SNHLY and CDR2 FYNNEI. CDR3 coding DNA: TGTGCCAGCAGTGAAGGGACTAGATCTTCCTACAATGAGCAGTTCTTC. This sequence encodes CASSEGTRSSYNEQFF. The complete variable domain, with remaining parts taken from reference TRBV2 and TRBJ2-1, reads EPEVTQTPSHQVTQMGQEVILRCVPISNHLYFYWYRQILGQKVEFLVSFYNNEISEKSEIFDDQFSVERPDGSNFTLKIRSTKLEDSAMYFCASSEGTRSSYNEQFFGPGTRLTVL.

This clonotype has at least ten counts. V is TRBV5-1 and J is TRBJ2-2; D call uncertain. The V gene's germline CDR1 is SGHRS and CDR2 YFSETQ. V lost 1 base and J 3 bases, leaving 10 bases between the germline ends. This CDR3 region has 15 residues. CDR3: CASSLRTVDTGELFF. The CDR3 DNA sequence: TGCGCCAGCAGCTTGAGGACGGTCGACACCGGGGAGCTGTTTTTT.

This clonotype was counted ten times or more. The V call is TRBV18, the J call TRBJ1-6, with D unclear. Germline V CDR1 and CDR2: KGHSH, LQKENI. Trimming removed 3 bases from V and 7 bases from J, with 7 bases in between. CDR3 length: 13 amino acids. In DNA, the CDR3 is TGTGCCAGCTCACCTGGAGTAAATTCACCCCTCCACTTT. The encoded protein is CASSPGVNSPLHF.

This clonotype has a count of ten or more. V usage is TRBV7-9 and J usage is TRBJ2-1; 11 bases agree with TRBD2. V lost 5 bases to trimming and J lost 9 bases; unmatched junction nucleotides: 12. The germline gives CDR1 SEHNR, CDR2 FQNEAQ (reference sequence). The CDR3 runs to 16 residues. CDR3 DNA: TGTGCCAGCAGCACCCGGGACACTGGGACTAGCGGTGAGCAGTTCTTC. It codes for CASSTRDTGTSGEQFF.

There are many counts of this clonotype. The chain joins TRBV15 to TRBJ2-1; 10 bases map to TRBD2. The CDR3 is 15 amino acids. Germline V gene sequence: CDR1 LNHNV, CDR2 YYDKDF (reference sequence). V shed 4 bases and J 7 bases; nucleotides not matched to a gene: 7. CDR3 in DNA: TGTGCCACCAGCATTAGCGGGAGGACCGGGAATGAGCAGTTCTTC. It specifies CATSISGRTGNEQFF. Full variable domain (outside the CDR3, taken from reference TRBV15 and TRBJ2-1): DAMVIQNPRYQVTQFGKPVTLSCSQTLNHNVMYWYQQKSSQAPKLLFHYYDKDFNNEADTPDNFQSRRPNTSFCFLDIRSPGLGDTAMYLCATSISGRTGNEQFFGPGTRLTVL.

This clonotype was recorded many times. V is TRBV3-1 and J is TRBJ2-1; D gene ambiguous. Germline V gene data show CDR1 as LGHDT and CDR2 as YNNKEL (reference sequence). The CDR3 totals 14 residues. V lost 4 bases and J lost 8, with 15 bases in between. The CDR3 region is CASSPGRVVHEQFF. The CDR3 nucleotides are TGTGCCAGCAGCCCAGGACGAGTCGTCCATGAGCAGTTCTTC.

Ten or more counts support this clonotype. This chain links TRBV18 with TRBJ2-3; D ambiguous. Trimming cost V 2 bases and J 1 base, with 4 bases left between them. Germline CDR1 and CDR2: KGHSH and LQKENI. The CDR3 totals 13 residues. The CDR3, as DNA: TGTGCCAGCTCACCAATGGGCACAGATACGCAGTATTTT. Translated: CASSPMGTDTQYF.

This clonotype was observed at least ten times. The DNA for the CDR3 is TGTGCCAGCAGCCCGGACGTCTACCACACCGGGGAGCTGTTTTTT. Protein sequence: CASSPDVYHTGELFF. This chain uses TRBV5-5 with TRBJ2-2; D not resolved. The CDR3 is 15 residues long. Germline V gene lookup returns CDR1 SGHKS and CDR2 YYEKEE (reference sequence). Between the trimmed V and J ends, which lost 4 bases and 3 bases, there was a span of 13 bases.